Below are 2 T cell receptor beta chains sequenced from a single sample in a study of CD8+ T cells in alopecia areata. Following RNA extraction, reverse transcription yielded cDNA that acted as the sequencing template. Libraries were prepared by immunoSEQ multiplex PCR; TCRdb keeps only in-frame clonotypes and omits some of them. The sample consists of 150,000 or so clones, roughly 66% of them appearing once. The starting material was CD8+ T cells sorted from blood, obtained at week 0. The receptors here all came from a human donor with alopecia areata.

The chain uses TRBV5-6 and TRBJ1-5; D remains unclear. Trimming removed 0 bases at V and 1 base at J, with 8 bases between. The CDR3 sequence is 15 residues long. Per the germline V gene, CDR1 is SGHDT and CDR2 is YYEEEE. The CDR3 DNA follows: TGTGCCAGCAGCTTGGCCATGGGGAGCAATCAGCCCCAGCATTTT. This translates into CASSLAMGSNQPQHF. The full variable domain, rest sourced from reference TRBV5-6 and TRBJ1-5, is DAGVTQSPTHLIKTRGQQVTLRCSPKSGHDTVSWYQQALGQGPQFIFQYYEEEERQRGNFPDRFSGHQFPNYSSELNVNALLLGDSALYLCASSLAMGSNQPQHFGDGTRLSIL.

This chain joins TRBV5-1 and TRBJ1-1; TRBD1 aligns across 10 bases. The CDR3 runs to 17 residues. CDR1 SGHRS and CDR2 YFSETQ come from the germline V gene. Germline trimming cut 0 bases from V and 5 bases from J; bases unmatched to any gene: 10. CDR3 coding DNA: TGCGCCAGCAGCTTGGACCCTCTTGACAGGGGGCGAACTGAAGCTTTCTTT. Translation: CASSLDPLDRGRTEAFF. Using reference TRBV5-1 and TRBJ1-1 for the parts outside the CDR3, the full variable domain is KAGVTQTPRYLIKTRGQQVTLSCSPISGHRSVSWYQQTPGQGLQFLFEYFSETQRNKGNFPGRFSGRQFSNSRSEMNVSTLELGDSALYLCASSLDPLDRGRTEAFFGQGTRLTVV.